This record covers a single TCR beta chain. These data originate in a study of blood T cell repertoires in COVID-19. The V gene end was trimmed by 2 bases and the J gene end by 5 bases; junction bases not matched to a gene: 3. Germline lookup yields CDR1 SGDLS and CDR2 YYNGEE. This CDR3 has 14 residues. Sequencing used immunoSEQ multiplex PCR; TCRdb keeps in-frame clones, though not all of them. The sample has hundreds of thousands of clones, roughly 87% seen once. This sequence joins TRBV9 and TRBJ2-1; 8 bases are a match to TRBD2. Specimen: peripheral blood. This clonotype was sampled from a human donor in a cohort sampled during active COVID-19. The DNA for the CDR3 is TGTGCCAGCAGCGTGCGGGGGGTCGACAATGAGCAGTTCTTC. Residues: CASSVRGVDNEQFF.